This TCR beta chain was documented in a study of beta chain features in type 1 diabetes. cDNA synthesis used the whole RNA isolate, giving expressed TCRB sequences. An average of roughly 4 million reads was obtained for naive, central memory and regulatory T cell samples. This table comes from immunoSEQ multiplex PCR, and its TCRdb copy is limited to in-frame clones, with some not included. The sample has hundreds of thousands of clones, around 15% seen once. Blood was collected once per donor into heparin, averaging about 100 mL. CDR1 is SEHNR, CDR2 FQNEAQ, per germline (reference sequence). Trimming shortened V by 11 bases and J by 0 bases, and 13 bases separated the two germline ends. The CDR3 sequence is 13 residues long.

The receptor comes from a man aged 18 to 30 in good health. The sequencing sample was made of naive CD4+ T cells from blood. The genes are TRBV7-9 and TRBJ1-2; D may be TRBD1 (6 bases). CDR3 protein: CAPGEASNYGYTF. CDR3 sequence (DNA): TGTGCCCCAGGGGAGGCGTCTAACTATGGCTACACCTTC. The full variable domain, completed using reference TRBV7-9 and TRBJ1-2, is DTGVSQNPRHKITKRGQNVTFRCDPISEHNRLYWYRQTLGQGPEFLTYFQNEAQLEKSRLLSDRFSAERPKGSFSTLEIQRTEQGDSAMYLCAPGEASNYGYTFGSGTRLTVV.